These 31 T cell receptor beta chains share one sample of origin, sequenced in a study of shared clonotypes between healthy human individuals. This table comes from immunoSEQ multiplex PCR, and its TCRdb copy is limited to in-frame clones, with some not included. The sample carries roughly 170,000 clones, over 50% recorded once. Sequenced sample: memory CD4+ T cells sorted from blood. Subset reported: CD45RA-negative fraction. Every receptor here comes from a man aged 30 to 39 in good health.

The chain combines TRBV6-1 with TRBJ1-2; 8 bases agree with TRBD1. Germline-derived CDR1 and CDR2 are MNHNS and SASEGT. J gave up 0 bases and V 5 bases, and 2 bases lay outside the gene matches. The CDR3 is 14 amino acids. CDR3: CASSRQGPNYGYTF. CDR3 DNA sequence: TGTGCCAGCAGTCGACAGGGGCCTAACTATGGCTACACCTTC.

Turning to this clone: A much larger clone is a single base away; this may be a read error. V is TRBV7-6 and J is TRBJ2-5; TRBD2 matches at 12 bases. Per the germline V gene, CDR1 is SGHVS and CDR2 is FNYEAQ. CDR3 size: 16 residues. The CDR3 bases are TGTGCCAGCAGCCCTAGACTAGCGGGAGATCAAGGGACCCAGTACTTC. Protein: CASSPRLAGDQGTQYF.

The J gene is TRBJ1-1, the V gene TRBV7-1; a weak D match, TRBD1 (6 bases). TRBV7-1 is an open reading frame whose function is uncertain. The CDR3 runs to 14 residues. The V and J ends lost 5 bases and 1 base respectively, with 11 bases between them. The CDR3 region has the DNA TGTGCCAGCAGCGCGCAGACAGGGAACACTGAAGCTTTCTTT. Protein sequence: CASSAQTGNTEAFF.

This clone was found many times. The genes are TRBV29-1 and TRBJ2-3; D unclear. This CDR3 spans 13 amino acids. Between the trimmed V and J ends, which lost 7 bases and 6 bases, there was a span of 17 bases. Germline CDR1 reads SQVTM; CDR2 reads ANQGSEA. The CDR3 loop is CSARALHLDTQYF. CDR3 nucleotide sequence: TGCAGCGCCCGCGCTCTACATTTGGATACGCAGTATTTT.

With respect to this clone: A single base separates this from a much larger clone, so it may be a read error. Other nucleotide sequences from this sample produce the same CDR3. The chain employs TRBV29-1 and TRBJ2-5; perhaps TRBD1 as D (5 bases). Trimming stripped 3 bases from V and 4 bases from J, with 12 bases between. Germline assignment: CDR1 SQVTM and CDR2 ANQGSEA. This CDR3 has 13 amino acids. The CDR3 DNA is TGCAGCGTTGATACAGCAGGGCGAGAGACCCAGTACTTC. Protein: CSVDTAGRETQYF.

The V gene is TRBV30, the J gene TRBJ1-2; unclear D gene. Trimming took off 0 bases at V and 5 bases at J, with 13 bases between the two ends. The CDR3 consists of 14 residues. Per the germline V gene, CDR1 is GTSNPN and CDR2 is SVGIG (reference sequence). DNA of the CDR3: TGTGCCTGGAGTGTACAAGCGCGGTCTTATGGCTACACCTTC. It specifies CAWSVQARSYGYTF.

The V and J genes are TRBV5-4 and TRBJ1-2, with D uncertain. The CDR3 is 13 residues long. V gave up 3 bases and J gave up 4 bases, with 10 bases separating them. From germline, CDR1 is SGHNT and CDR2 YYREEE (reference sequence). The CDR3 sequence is CASSSGTSYGYTF. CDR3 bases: TGTGCCAGCAGCTCGGGTACATCCTATGGCTACACCTTC.

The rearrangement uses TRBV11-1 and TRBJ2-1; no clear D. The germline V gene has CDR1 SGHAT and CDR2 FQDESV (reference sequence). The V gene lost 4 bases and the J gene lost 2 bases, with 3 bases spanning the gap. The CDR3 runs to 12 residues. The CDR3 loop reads CASSWTYNEQFF. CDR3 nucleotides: TGTGCCAGCAGCTGGACCTACAATGAGCAGTTCTTC.

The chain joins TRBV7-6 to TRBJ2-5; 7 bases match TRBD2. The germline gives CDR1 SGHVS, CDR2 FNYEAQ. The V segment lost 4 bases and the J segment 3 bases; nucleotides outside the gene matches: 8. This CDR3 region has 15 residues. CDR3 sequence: CASSSLGAGKETQYF. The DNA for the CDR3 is TGTGCCAGCAGCTCCCTTGGAGCGGGGAAAGAGACCCAGTACTTC. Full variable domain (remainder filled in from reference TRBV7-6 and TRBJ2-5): GAGVSQSPRYKVTKRGQDVALRCDPISGHVSLYWYRQALGQGPEFLTYFNYEAQQDKSGLPNDRFSAERPEGSISTLTIQRTEQRDSAMYRCASSSLGAGKETQYFGPGTRLLVL.

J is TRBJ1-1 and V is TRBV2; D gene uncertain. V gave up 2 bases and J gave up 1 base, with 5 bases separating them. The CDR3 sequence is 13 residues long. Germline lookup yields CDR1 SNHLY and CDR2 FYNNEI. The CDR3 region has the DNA TGTGCCAGCAGTGAATTGGGGAACACTGAAGCTTTCTTT. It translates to CASSELGNTEAFF. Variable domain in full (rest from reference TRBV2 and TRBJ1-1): EPEVTQTPSHQVTQMGQEVILRCVPISNHLYFYWYRQILGQKVEFLVSFYNNEISEKSEIFDDQFSVERPDGSNFTLKIRSTKLEDSAMYFCASSELGNTEAFFGQGTRLTVV.

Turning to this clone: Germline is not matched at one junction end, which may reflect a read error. CDR3 coding DNA: TGTGCCACCAGTACAGGGATCGGCTACACCTTC. The encoded protein is CATSTGIGYTF. V usage is TRBV28 and J usage is TRBJ1-2, with D perhaps matching TRBD1 (6 bases). The CDR3 covers 11 residues. CDR1 and CDR2 (germline): MDHEN, SYDVKM.

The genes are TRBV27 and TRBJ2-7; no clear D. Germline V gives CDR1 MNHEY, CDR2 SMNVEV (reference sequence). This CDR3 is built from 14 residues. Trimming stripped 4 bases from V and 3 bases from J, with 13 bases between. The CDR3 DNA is TGTGCCAGCAGTTACACGACTGGAAACTACGAGCAGTACTTC. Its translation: CASSYTTGNYEQYF.

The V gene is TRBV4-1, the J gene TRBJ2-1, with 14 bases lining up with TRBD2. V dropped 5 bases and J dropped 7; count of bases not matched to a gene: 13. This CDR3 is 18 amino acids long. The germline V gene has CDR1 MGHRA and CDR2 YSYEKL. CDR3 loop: CASSEGLAGGKTRNEQFF. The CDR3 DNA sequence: TGCGCCAGCAGCGAAGGACTAGCGGGAGGCAAAACCCGTAATGAGCAGTTCTTC.

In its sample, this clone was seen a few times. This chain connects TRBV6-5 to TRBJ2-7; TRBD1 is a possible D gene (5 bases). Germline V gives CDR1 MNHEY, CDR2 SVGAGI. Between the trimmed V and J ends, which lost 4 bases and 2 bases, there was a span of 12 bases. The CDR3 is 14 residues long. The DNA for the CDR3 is TGTGCCAGCAGTTTACACAGGTATACCTACGAGCAGTACTTC. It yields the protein CASSLHRYTYEQYF.

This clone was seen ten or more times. The CDR3 spells CASSPALGLPYNEQFF. DNA of the CDR3: TGTGCCAGCAGCCCTGCGTTGGGACTGCCATACAATGAGCAGTTCTTC. V is TRBV7-8 and J is TRBJ2-1, with D perhaps TRBD2 (6 bases). Per germline, CDR1 SGHVS and CDR2 FQNEAQ. CDR3 size: 16 residues. Trimming took 5 bases from V and 4 from J, leaving 18 bases between them.

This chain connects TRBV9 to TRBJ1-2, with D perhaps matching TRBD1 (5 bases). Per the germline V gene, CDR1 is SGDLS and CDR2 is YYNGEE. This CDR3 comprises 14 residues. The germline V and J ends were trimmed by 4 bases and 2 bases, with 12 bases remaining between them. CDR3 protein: CASSSTRQNYGYTF. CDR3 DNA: TGTGCCAGCAGCTCCACCAGACAGAACTATGGCTACACCTTC. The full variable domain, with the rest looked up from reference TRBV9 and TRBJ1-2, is DSGVTQTPKHLITATGQRVTLRCSPRSGDLSVYWYQQSLDQGLQFLIQYYNGEERAKGNILERFSAQQFPDLHSELNLSSLELGDSALYFCASSSTRQNYGYTFGSGTRLTVV.

The CDR3 DNA reads TGTGCCAGCAGCCGTGACGTCCACAATGAGCAGTTCTTC. Translating gives CASSRDVHNEQFF. This chain connects TRBV7-9 to TRBJ2-1; no definite D call. Between the trimmed V and J ends, which lost 5 bases and 5 bases, there was a span of 10 bases. This CDR3 has 13 residues. Germline CDR1 SEHNR, CDR2 FQNEAQ (reference sequence).

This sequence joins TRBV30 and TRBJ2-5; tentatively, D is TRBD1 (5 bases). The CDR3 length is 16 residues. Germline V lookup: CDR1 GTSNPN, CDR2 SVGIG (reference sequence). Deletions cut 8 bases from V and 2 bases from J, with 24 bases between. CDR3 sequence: CALQTLGPGIQETQYF. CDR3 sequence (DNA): TGTGCCCTGCAGACCCTGGGGCCAGGAATACAAGAGACCCAGTACTTC.

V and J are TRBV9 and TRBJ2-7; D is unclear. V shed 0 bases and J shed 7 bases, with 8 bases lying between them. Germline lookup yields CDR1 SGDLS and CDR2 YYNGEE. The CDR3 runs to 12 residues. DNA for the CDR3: TGTGCCAGCAGCGTAGATATAGGGGAGCAGTACTTC. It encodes CASSVDIGEQYF. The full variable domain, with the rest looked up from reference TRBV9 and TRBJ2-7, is DSGVTQTPKHLITATGQRVTLRCSPRSGDLSVYWYQQSLDQGLQFLIQYYNGEERAKGNILERFSAQQFPDLHSELNLSSLELGDSALYFCASSVDIGEQYFGPGTRLTVT.

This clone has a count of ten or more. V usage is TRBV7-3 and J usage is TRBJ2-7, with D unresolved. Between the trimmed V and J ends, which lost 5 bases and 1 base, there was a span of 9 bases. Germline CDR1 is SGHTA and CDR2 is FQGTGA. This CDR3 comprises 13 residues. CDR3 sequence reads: CASSPSRSYEQYF. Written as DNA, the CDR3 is TGTGCCAGCAGCCCATCCCGGTCCTACGAGCAGTACTTC.

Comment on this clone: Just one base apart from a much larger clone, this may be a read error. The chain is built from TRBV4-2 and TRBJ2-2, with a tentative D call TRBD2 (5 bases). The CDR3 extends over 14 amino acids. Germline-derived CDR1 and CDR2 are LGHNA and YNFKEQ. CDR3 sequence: CANSQQLVTGELFF. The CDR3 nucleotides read TGTGCCAACAGCCAACAACTAGTGACCGGGGAGCTGTTTTTT.

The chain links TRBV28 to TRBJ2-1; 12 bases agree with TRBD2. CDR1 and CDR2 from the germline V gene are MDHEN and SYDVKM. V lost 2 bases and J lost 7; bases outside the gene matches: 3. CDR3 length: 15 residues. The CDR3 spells CASSLHTSGRNEQFF. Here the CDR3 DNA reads TGTGCCAGCAGTTTACATACTAGCGGGAGGAATGAGCAGTTCTTC. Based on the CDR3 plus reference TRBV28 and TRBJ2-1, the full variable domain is DVKVTQSSRYLVKRTGEKVFLECVQDMDHENMFWYRQDPGLGLRLIYFSYDVKMKEKGDIPEGYSVSREKKERFSLILESASTNQTSMYLCASSLHTSGRNEQFFGPGTRLTVL.

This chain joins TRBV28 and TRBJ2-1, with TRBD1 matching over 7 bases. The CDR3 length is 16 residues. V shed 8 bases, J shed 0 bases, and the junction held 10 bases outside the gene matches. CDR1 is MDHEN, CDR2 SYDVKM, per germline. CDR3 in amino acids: CASSGQALSSYNEQFF. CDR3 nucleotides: TGTGCCAGCTCAGGACAGGCCCTAAGCTCCTACAATGAGCAGTTCTTC.

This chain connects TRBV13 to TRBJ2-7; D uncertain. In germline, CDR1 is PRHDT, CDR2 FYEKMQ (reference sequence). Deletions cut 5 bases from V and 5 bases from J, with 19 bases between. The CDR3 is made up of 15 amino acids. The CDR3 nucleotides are TGTGCCAGCAGCCCCCCCAGGTGGATTGGGCACGAGCAGTACTTC. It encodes CASSPPRWIGHEQYF. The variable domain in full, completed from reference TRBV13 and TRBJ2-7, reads AAGVIQSPRHLIKEKRETATLKCYPIPRHDTVYWYQQGPGQDPQFLISFYEKMQSDKGSIPDRFSAQQFSDYHSELNMSSLELGDSALYFCASSPPRWIGHEQYFGPGTRLTVT.

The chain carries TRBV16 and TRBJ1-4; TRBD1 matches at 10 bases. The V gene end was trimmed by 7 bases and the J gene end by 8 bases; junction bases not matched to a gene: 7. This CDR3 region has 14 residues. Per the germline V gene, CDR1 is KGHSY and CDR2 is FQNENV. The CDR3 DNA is TGTGCCAGCACCTCCGGGACAGGGGACGAAAAACTGTTTTTT. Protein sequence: CASTSGTGDEKLFF.

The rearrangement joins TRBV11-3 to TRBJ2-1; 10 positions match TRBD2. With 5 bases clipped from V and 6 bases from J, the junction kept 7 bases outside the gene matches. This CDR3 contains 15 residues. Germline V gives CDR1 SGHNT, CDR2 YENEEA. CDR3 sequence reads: CASSPKASGSNEQFF. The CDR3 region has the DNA TGTGCCAGCAGCCCAAAGGCTAGCGGGAGCAATGAGCAGTTCTTC.

The CDR3 loop is CASSSIQGVYNEQFF. The CDR3 DNA sequence: TGTGCCAGCAGCTCGATACAGGGCGTCTACAATGAGCAGTTCTTC. The V call is TRBV11-2, the J call TRBJ2-1; tentatively, D is TRBD1 (6 bases). This CDR3 has 15 amino acids. Germline-derived CDR1 and CDR2 are SGHAT and FQNNGV. V gave up 4 bases and J gave up 3 bases, with 13 bases separating them.

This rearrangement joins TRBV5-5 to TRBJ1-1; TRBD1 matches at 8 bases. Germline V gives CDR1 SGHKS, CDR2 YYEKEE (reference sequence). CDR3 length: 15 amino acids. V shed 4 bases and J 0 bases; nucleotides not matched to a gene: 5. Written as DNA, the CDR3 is TGTGCCAGCAGCATCAGGGGGCCTATGAACACTGAAGCTTTCTTT. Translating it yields CASSIRGPMNTEAFF.

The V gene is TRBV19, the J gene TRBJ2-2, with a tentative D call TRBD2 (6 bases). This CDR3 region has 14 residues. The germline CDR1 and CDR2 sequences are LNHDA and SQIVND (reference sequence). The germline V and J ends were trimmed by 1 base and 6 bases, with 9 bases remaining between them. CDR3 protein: CASSIAGGPGELFF. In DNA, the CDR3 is TGTGCCAGTAGTATAGCCGGGGGTCCCGGGGAGCTGTTTTTT.

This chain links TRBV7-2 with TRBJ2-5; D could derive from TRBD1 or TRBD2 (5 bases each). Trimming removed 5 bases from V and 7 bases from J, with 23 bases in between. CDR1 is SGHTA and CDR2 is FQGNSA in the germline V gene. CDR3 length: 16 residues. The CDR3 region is CASSHAMGVGVGTQYF. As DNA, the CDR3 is TGTGCCAGCAGCCATGCCATGGGCGTGGGGGTAGGGACCCAGTACTTC. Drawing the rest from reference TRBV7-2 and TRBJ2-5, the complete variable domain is GAGVSQSPSNKVTEKGKDVELRCDPISGHTALYWYRQSLGQGLEFLIYFQGNSAPDKSGLPSDRFSAERTGGSVSTLTIQRTQQEDSAVYLCASSHAMGVGVGTQYFGPGTRLLVL.

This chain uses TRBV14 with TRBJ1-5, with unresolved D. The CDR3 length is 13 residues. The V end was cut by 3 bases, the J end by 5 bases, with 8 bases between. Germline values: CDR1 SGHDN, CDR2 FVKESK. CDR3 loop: CASSQGLDQPQHF. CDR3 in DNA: TGTGCCAGCAGCCAGGGGTTAGATCAGCCCCAGCATTTT.